The 23 T cell receptor beta chains below all came from one sample that was sequenced in a study of post-analysis software for immune sequencing data (dated by TCRdb to between 2015 and 2017). Results the study describes overall, beyond this receptor: Patients showed significantly higher frequencies than controls for roughly 5 TRBV segments, among them TRBV5-6, TRBV5-1 and TRBV20-1.

These TCRs are of unknown antigen specificity. The library was prepared using PCR. Instrument on record: Illumina HiSeq 2500. To reduce PCR and sequencing biases, unique molecular identifiers were incorporated into the TCR beta cDNA libraries. TCRdb applied fastp at Q25 and MiXCR to the public reads, then kept only in-frame beta chains. Entries are consolidated by CDR3 protein sequence, retaining the most common genes and DNA. This sample lists some 800,000 distinct CDR3 sequences; 40% to 55% were detected once. Of the sample, roughly 4.4% is held by the ten largest clones. Sequencing used blood. All receptors come from a girl aged 5-17 years with multiple sclerosis.

This rearrangement joins TRBV13 to TRBJ2-1; 13 positions agree with TRBD2. CDR3 length equals 16 residues. The V segment lost 4 bases and the J segment 7 bases; nucleotides outside the gene matches: 7. Per germline, CDR1 PRHDT and CDR2 FYEKMQ (reference sequence). CDR3 sequence reads: CASSSITSGRGNEQFF. In DNA, the CDR3 is TGTGCCAGCAGCTCTATAACTAGCGGGAGGGGTAATGAGCAGTTCTTC.

This chain joins TRBV12-3 or TRBV12-4 and TRBJ2-7, with 8 bases lining up with TRBD2. The CDR3 has 11 amino acids. V was clipped by 5 bases and J by 6 bases; unmatched bases: 0. CDR3 nucleotides: TGTGCCAGCAGTAGCGGGAGCGAGCAGTACTTC. It yields the protein CASSSGSEQYF.

This chain joins TRBV13 and TRBJ2-7, with TRBD1 matching 7 bases. The V gene end was trimmed by 5 bases and the J gene end by 7 bases; junction bases not matched to a gene: 5. This CDR3 comprises 12 residues. In germline, CDR1 is PRHDT, CDR2 FYEKMQ (reference sequence). The CDR3 region has the DNA TGTGCCAGCAGCCACAGGGGTGGTGAGCAGTACTTC. Amino acids: CASSHRGGEQYF.

This sequence joins TRBV12-3 or TRBV12-4 and TRBJ2-1; 8 nucleotides line up with TRBD1. The CDR3 sequence is 15 residues long. The trim removed 3 bases at V and 5 bases at J, leaving 6 bases unmatched. The CDR3 nucleotides read TGTGCCAGCAGTTTCCGGGACAGGCAAGACAATGAGCAGTTCTTC. Its translation: CASSFRDRQDNEQFF.

The chain links TRBV12-3 or TRBV12-4 to TRBJ2-5; D might be TRBD1 (6 bases). The DNA end favors TRBJ2-7, so the J call may be wrong. There are 15 residues in the CDR3. The CDR3 loop reads CASSIGGLSPYEQYF. CDR3 nucleotide sequence: TGTGCCAGCAGTATAGGGGGTTTATCTCCCTACGAGCAGTACTTC.

V usage is TRBV10-3 and J usage is TRBJ1-1, with a possible D match to TRBD1 (5 bases). The germline V gene encodes CDR1 ENHRY and CDR2 SYGVKD. V shed 10 bases and J shed 1 base, with 19 bases lying between them. The CDR3 length is 15 residues. CDR3 loop: CASRDGGLANTEAFF. The CDR3 region has the DNA TGTGCCAGTCGGGACGGCGGCCTGGCGAACACTGAAGCTTTCTTT.

V usage is TRBV12-3 or TRBV12-4 and J usage is TRBJ1-1; 9 nucleotides match TRBD1. J lost 1 base, V lost 7 bases, and 4 bases had no gene match. The length of the CDR3 is 14 residues. For the CDR3, the DNA is TGTGCCAGCACCCTGGGACAGGGGAACACTGAAGCTTTCTTT. Translating gives CASTLGQGNTEAFF.

The rearrangement uses TRBV12-3 or TRBV12-4 and TRBJ2-1, with TRBD2 identical over 9 bases. V shed 5 bases and J 5 bases; nucleotides not matched to a gene: 7. The CDR3 runs 15 residues. The CDR3 DNA reads as TGTGCCAGCAGTCGGGGGACTAGCCCCCACAATGAGCAGTTCTTC. Translating it yields CASSRGTSPHNEQFF.

The rearrangement joins TRBV29-1 to TRBJ2-1; maybe TRBD2 (6 bases). The CDR3 is 16 amino acids. The V and J ends lost 3 bases and 6 bases respectively, with 21 bases between them. In germline, CDR1 is SQVTM, CDR2 ANQGSEA. The chain's CDR3 is CSVDLGEEGLFNEQFF. CDR3 coding DNA: TGCAGCGTTGACCTGGGGGAGGAGGGTTTGTTCAATGAGCAGTTCTTC.

V usage is TRBV15 and J usage is TRBJ1-2; 7 bases match TRBD1. Germline lookup yields CDR1 LNHNV and CDR2 YYDKDF (reference sequence). Germline trimming cut 3 bases from V and 8 bases from J; bases unmatched to any gene: 15. The length of the CDR3 is 16 residues. The CDR3 here is CATSSGLDRVVLGYTF. The CDR3, as DNA: TGTGCCACCAGCAGCGGACTCGACAGGGTTGTTTTGGGCTACACCTTC.

In this sample, this clonotype turned up a few times. This sequence joins TRBV7-2 and TRBJ1-1; 7 nucleotides agree with TRBD1. With 4 bases clipped from V and 4 bases from J, the junction kept 15 bases outside the gene matches. Germline V gives CDR1 SGHTA, CDR2 FQGNSA. The CDR3 is 17 amino acids. The CDR3 coding sequence is TGTGCCAGCAGCTCCGAATTGACAGGGTCGGTTATCACTGAAGCTTTCTTT. It yields the protein CASSSELTGSVITEAFF.

The chain has TRBV27 and TRBJ2-5, with 8 bases matching TRBD1. The DNA matches TRBJ2-7 better at its end, which makes the J call doubtful. The CDR3 extends over 14 amino acids. Looked up from germline, CDR1 is MNHEY and CDR2 is SMNVEV (reference sequence). For the CDR3, the DNA is TGTGCCAGCAGTTTATCTAGGACAGGGTACGAGCAGTACTTC. Amino acids: CASSLSRTGYEQYF.

This sequence joins TRBV2 and TRBJ2-1; 10 bases are a match to TRBD2. The CDR3 has 16 amino acids. Germline loops: CDR1 SNHLY, CDR2 FYNNEI. With 4 bases clipped from V and 6 bases from J, the junction kept 9 bases outside the gene matches. Here the CDR3 DNA reads TGTGCCAGCAGTGTCGCGCTCGGACTAGCGGTCAATGAGCAGTTCTTC. This sequence encodes CASSVALGLAVNEQFF. The whole variable domain, filled in from reference TRBV2 and TRBJ2-1, reads EPEVTQTPSHQVTQMGQEVILRCVPISNHLYFYWYRQILGQKVEFLVSFYNNEISEKSEIFDDQFSVERPDGSNFTLKIRSTKLEDSAMYFCASSVALGLAVNEQFFGPGTRLTVL.

V gene TRBV7-6 combines with J gene TRBJ2-3; 7 nucleotides agree with TRBD2. V was clipped by 5 bases and J by 2 bases; unmatched bases: 10. The CDR3 loop spans 16 amino acids. CDR1 and CDR2 (germline): SGHVS, FNYEAQ. In nucleotides, the CDR3 is TGTGCCAGCAGCCCCCACGGGCTAGCGGACACAGATACGCAGTATTTT. Protein product: CASSPHGLADTDTQYF.

The gene calls are TRBV12-3 or TRBV12-4 and TRBJ1-1; D not certain. Deletions cut 10 bases from V and 4 bases from J, with 19 bases between. The CDR3 has 14 residues. The CDR3 spells CAISGGREATEAFF. DNA for the CDR3: TGTGCCATCTCCGGTGGAAGGGAGGCCACTGAAGCTTTCTTT.

The chain links TRBV7-2 to TRBJ2-1; D might be TRBD2 (5 bases). The CDR3 runs 12 residues. V lost 5 bases and J lost 15, with 17 bases in between. Germline CDR1 reads SGHTA; CDR2 reads FQGNSA. CDR3 sequence reads: CASSPEARTLFF. CDR3 coding DNA: TGTGCCAGCAGCCCAGAGGCGAGGACTCTGTTCTTC.

The V and J genes are TRBV9 and TRBJ1-2, with unresolved D. CDR1 is SGDLS, CDR2 YYNGEE, per germline. This CDR3 has 14 amino acids. Between the trimmed V and J ends, which lost 3 bases and 5 bases, there was a span of 14 bases. The CDR3 region has the DNA TGTGCCAGCAGCGCCGGAGACGTGGGATATGGCTACACCTTC. Protein sequence: CASSAGDVGYGYTF.

This clonotype appeared a few times. The rearrangement uses TRBV21-1 and TRBJ2-3. TRBV21-1 is a known pseudogene. The CDR3 runs 15 residues. CDR3 DNA: TGTGCCAGCAGCAAATTAACAGATAGCACAGATACGCAGTATTTT. It translates to CASSKLTDSTDTQYF.

This clonotype was picked up a small number of times. The genes are TRBV6-1 and TRBJ2-1; D gene ambiguous. Germline-derived CDR1 and CDR2 are MNHNS and SASEGT. The length of the CDR3 is 13 residues. Trimming shortened V by 4 bases and J by 10 bases, and 14 bases separated the two germline ends. This CDR3 is CASSGAPLGEQFF. The CDR3 DNA follows: TGTGCCAGCAGTGGGGCCCCCCTAGGCGAGCAGTTCTTC.

The V gene is TRBV29-1, the J gene TRBJ2-1, with D unclear. Germline V lookup: CDR1 SQVTM, CDR2 ANQGSEA. The V end was cut by 4 bases, the J end by 9 bases, with 10 bases between. The CDR3 runs to 11 residues. The CDR3 coding sequence is TGCAGCGTTGCCGGAGTACGTGAGCAGTTCTTC. Its protein product is CSVAGVREQFF.

V usage is TRBV3-1 and J usage is TRBJ2-7; the match to TRBD1 covers 7 bases. The CDR3 has 15 residues. Germline V lookup: CDR1 LGHDT, CDR2 YNNKEL (reference sequence). V was clipped by 1 base and J by 7 bases; unmatched bases: 10. CDR3 loop: CASSQGGTARREQYF. The CDR3 DNA reads as TGTGCCAGCAGCCAAGGTGGGACAGCTAGACGGGAGCAGTACTTC.

CDR3 residues: CAISALTGEETQYF. The CDR3 nucleotides are TGTGCCATCAGTGCACTGACAGGGGAAGAGACCCAGTACTTC. V gene TRBV10-3 combines with J gene TRBJ2-5, with 8 bases identical to TRBD1. The CDR3 is 14 amino acids. Germline V CDR1 and CDR2: ENHRY, SYGVKD. The ends lost 4 bases at V and 3 bases at J; junction bases unmatched: 4.

This clonotype was seen a handful of times. V is TRBV15 and J is TRBJ2-7; 8 bases fit TRBD2. The CDR3 is 17 residues long. Germline values: CDR1 LNHNV, CDR2 YYDKDF (reference sequence). Trimming cost V 0 bases and J 1 base; bases outside gene matches: 8. CDR3 region: CATSRDRGGAGSYEQYF. DNA of the CDR3: TGTGCCACCAGCAGAGATCGGGGGGGGGCTGGTTCCTACGAGCAGTACTTC.